A single sample gave rise to the 31 T cell receptor beta chains below, sequenced in a study of graft-versus-host responses after intestinal transplantation. The assay was immunoSEQ multiplex PCR, and TCRdb's table has in-frame clones only and misses some. The sample holds some 87,000 clones; roughly 92% are singletons and the top ten take about 0.3%. These TCRs are of unknown antigen specificity. The specimen was unstimulated CD4+ T cells sorted from spleen or lymph node cells, collected before intestinal transplant. These receptors all come from a human donor who received an intestinal transplant.

The rearrangement uses TRBV27 and TRBJ2-7, with D possibly being TRBD1 or TRBD2 (5 bases each). Trimming removed 5 bases from V and 5 bases from J, with 19 bases in between. The CDR3 spans 15 residues. Looked up from germline, CDR1 is MNHEY and CDR2 is SMNVEV (reference sequence). CDR3 residues: CASSPKGSNVNEQYF. As DNA, the CDR3 is TGTGCCAGCAGTCCGAAGGGGAGTAACGTTAACGAGCAGTACTTC.

The chain carries TRBV7-9 and TRBJ1-5; 7 nucleotides agree with TRBD1. Losses at the gene ends were 5 bases for V and 5 bases for J; bases not matched to a gene: 12. The length of the CDR3 is 16 residues. Germline V gives CDR1 SEHNR, CDR2 FQNEAQ (reference sequence). Written as DNA, the CDR3 is TGTGCCAGCAGCACGTCGTACAGGGGATCGGATCAGCCCCAGCATTTT. It encodes CASSTSYRGSDQPQHF.

The rearrangement joins TRBV7-9 to TRBJ2-7, with 8 bases matching TRBD1. Germline loops: CDR1 SEHNR, CDR2 FQNEAQ (reference sequence). With V trimmed by 2 bases and J by 2 bases, 8 bases remained unmatched. The CDR3 has 16 residues. CDR3 sequence: CASSLSIGQGTYEQYF. The CDR3 bases are TGTGCCAGCAGCTTAAGTATCGGACAGGGTACCTACGAGCAGTACTTC.

The J gene is TRBJ2-1, the V gene TRBV9; 14 bases map to TRBD2. After removal of 0 bases from V and 15 bases from J, the junction contained 5 bases not matched to a gene. Germline-derived CDR1 and CDR2 are SGDLS and YYNGEE. The CDR3 runs to 14 residues. CDR3 in amino acids: CASSVETSGRAMFF. CDR3 nucleotide sequence: TGTGCCAGCAGCGTAGAGACTAGCGGGAGGGCCATGTTCTTC. Together with reference TRBV9 and TRBJ2-1, the CDR3 gives the full variable domain: DSGVTQTPKHLITATGQRVTLRCSPRSGDLSVYWYQQSLDQGLQFLIQYYNGEERAKGNILERFSAQQFPDLHSELNLSSLELGDSALYFCASSVETSGRAMFFGPGTRLTVL.

This chain joins TRBV7-9 and TRBJ2-7, with 14 nucleotides matching TRBD2. The CDR3 consists of 18 residues. Germline V CDR1 and CDR2: SEHNR, FQNEAQ (reference sequence). The V segment lost 0 bases and the J segment 1 base; nucleotides outside the gene matches: 5. CDR3 in DNA: TGTGCCAGCAGCTTAGCCGGGACTAGCGGGAGTTTTTCCTACGAGCAGTACTTC. It is translated as CASSLAGTSGSFSYEQYF.

This chain uses TRBV7-3 with TRBJ2-3, with 12 bases identical to TRBD2. The CDR3 covers 16 residues. V lost 1 base to trimming and J lost 3 bases; unmatched junction nucleotides: 2. Germline V gene sequence: CDR1 SGHTA, CDR2 FQGTGA. For the CDR3, the DNA is TGTGCCAGCAGCTTAAAGGGGACTAGCGGGACAGATACGCAGTATTTT. Amino acid sequence: CASSLKGTSGTDTQYF.

The V gene is TRBV11-2, the J gene TRBJ1-5; possible D gene TRBD1, 5 bases. The germline V and J ends were trimmed by 5 bases and 3 bases, with 8 bases remaining between them. Per germline, CDR1 SGHAT and CDR2 FQNNGV. The CDR3 totals 13 residues. DNA of the CDR3: TGTGCCAGCAGCAGACAGTACAATCAGCCCCAGCATTTT. Amino acid sequence: CASSRQYNQPQHF.

This chain uses TRBV11-2 with TRBJ1-2; perhaps TRBD1 as D (5 bases). This CDR3 region has 14 residues. V gave up 5 bases and J gave up 4 bases, with 14 bases separating them. Germline CDR1 is SGHAT and CDR2 is FQNNGV. The DNA of the CDR3 is TGTGCCAGCAGCCCGATACAGGATTTCTATGGCTACACCTTC. Protein product: CASSPIQDFYGYTF.

The V and J genes are TRBV5-1 and TRBJ2-1; perhaps TRBD2 as D (6 bases). The CDR3 is 18 amino acids. The V gene's germline CDR1 is SGHRS and CDR2 YFSETQ. V was shortened by 0 bases and J by 3 bases, with 19 bases between the two germline ends. The DNA for the CDR3 is TGCGCCAGCAGCTTGGCCAATTTACGGGGGAGCCTCTACAATGAGCAGTTCTTC. It codes for CASSLANLRGSLYNEQFF.

The CDR3 loop is CASSVTGGAVQETQYF. The CDR3 DNA reads as TGTGCCAGCAGCGTAACAGGGGGAGCGGTCCAAGAGACCCAGTACTTC. This chain links TRBV9 with TRBJ2-5; 8 positions match TRBD1. V was pared by 1 base and J by 1 base, with 6 bases of the junction left unmatched. The CDR3 loop spans 16 amino acids. Germline CDR1 and CDR2: SGDLS and YYNGEE.

The rearrangement uses TRBV14 and TRBJ1-2; D may be TRBD1 (6 bases). V was shortened by 3 bases and J by 8 bases, with 13 bases between the two germline ends. The CDR3 loop spans 13 amino acids. Germline V gives CDR1 SGHDN, CDR2 FVKESK. The CDR3 protein is CASSQTGGAGYTF. Written as DNA, the CDR3 is TGTGCCAGCAGCCAGACCGGGGGCGCCGGCTACACCTTC.

The chain has TRBV30 and TRBJ2-5; D remains ambiguous. The CDR3 spans 11 residues. V was cut by 4 bases and J by 4 bases, with 7 bases left in between. The germline V gene has CDR1 GTSNPN and CDR2 SVGIG (reference sequence). The CDR3 reads CAWTATETQYF. The CDR3 nucleotides are TGTGCCTGGACCGCCACAGAGACCCAGTACTTC.

The chain has TRBV28 and TRBJ1-2; no reliable D call. The germline V gene has CDR1 MDHEN and CDR2 SYDVKM. V dropped 4 bases and J dropped 2 bases, with 8 bases sitting between them. CDR3 size: 13 residues. The CDR3 here is CASSSGLNYGYTF. The CDR3 nucleotides are TGTGCCAGCAGTTCGGGTCTGAACTATGGCTACACCTTC.

The genes are TRBV28 and TRBJ2-7, with TRBD1 matching 9 bases. V shed 4 bases, J shed 5 bases, and the junction held 12 bases outside the gene matches. In germline, CDR1 is MDHEN, CDR2 SYDVKM. The CDR3 extends over 16 amino acids. CDR3 DNA: TGTGCCAGCAGTTCACCGGGACAGGGTTATTCAAACGAGCAGTACTTC. Translating it yields CASSSPGQGYSNEQYF.

A few counts support this clone. This chain joins TRBV6-1 and TRBJ1-5, with 7 bases that match TRBD1. The CDR3 covers 15 residues. J lost 3 bases, V lost 7 bases, and 9 bases had no gene match. Germline CDR1 and CDR2: MNHNS and SASEGT. In nucleotides, the CDR3 is TGTGCCAGCATACAGGGGATGGGGATCAATCAGCCCCAGCATTTT. It yields the protein CASIQGMGINQPQHF.

This rearrangement joins TRBV27 to TRBJ2-1; 7 nucleotides line up with TRBD1. Germline lookup yields CDR1 MNHEY and CDR2 SMNVEV (reference sequence). After removal of 10 bases from V and 10 bases from J, the junction contained 7 bases not matched to a gene. CDR3 size: 11 residues. DNA for the CDR3: TGTGCCACCCACAGGGGCGGCGAGCAGTTCTTC. As protein: CATHRGGEQFF.

V and J are TRBV20-1 and TRBJ2-7; unclear D gene. CDR3 size: 11 residues. V lost 1 base and J lost 3, with 4 bases in between. From germline, CDR1 is DFQATT and CDR2 SNEGSKA (reference sequence). In nucleotides, the CDR3 is TGCAGTGCTAGAGGGTACTACGAGCAGTACTTC. Translation gives CSARGYYEQYF.

The chain combines TRBV5-6 with TRBJ2-7; TRBD1 or TRBD2 may be the D gene (5 bases each). This CDR3 has 16 residues. Germline lookup yields CDR1 SGHDT and CDR2 YYEEEE. The V end lost 4 bases, the J end lost 1 base, and 18 bases lay between the germline ends. The chain's CDR3 is CASSRRPGRPSYEQYF. CDR3 sequence (DNA): TGTGCCAGCAGCCGACGACCGGGACGCCCGTCCTACGAGCAGTACTTC.

V is TRBV19 and J is TRBJ2-1; TRBD1 matches 10 bases. Unmatched junction bases numbered 7, after V lost 6 bases and J lost 8 bases. The CDR3 is 14 residues long. Germline V gene data show CDR1 as LNHDA and CDR2 as SQIVND (reference sequence). The CDR3 region has the DNA TGTGCCAGTAGGGGGACAGGGGATTGGGATGAGCAGTTCTTC. Protein: CASRGTGDWDEQFF.

The rearrangement uses TRBV28 and TRBJ2-2, with a weak D call TRBD2 (6 bases). The CDR3 contains 14 residues. V lost 10 bases and J lost 5, with 17 bases in between. Germline assignment: CDR1 MDHEN and CDR2 SYDVKM. The CDR3 DNA is TGTGCCACCCTAGTGGGGGGAGTTACCGGGGAGCTGTTTTTT. Translating it yields CATLVGGVTGELFF.

This chain uses TRBV18 with TRBJ1-2; 10 positions match TRBD1. Trimming at V came to 3 bases and at J to 6 bases, leaving 4 bases not matched to a gene. Germline lookup yields CDR1 KGHSH and CDR2 LQKENI. CDR3 size: 14 residues. DNA of the CDR3: TGTGCCAGCTCACCGCTCGGGACAGGGGATGGCTACACCTTC. It yields the protein CASSPLGTGDGYTF.

This clone has only one observation. The gene calls are TRBV25-1 and TRBJ2-6; tentative D call: TRBD1 (6 bases). Per the germline V gene, CDR1 is MGHDK and CDR2 is SYGVNS. The ends were cut back, 6 bases at V and 0 bases at J, with 6 bases in the middle. There are 14 residues in the CDR3. This chain's CDR3 is CASRQGSGANVLTF. The DNA for the CDR3 is TGTGCCAGCAGACAGGGCTCTGGGGCCAACGTCCTGACTTTC.

The rearrangement uses TRBV29-1 and TRBJ1-6; TRBD1 matches at 7 bases. J gave up 6 bases and V 6 bases, and 5 bases lay outside the gene matches. The CDR3 spans 13 residues. Looked up from germline, CDR1 is SQVTM and CDR2 is ANQGSEA. The CDR3 here is CSVSTGTNSPLHF. For the CDR3, the DNA is TGCAGCGTATCGACAGGGACTAATTCACCCCTCCACTTT.

The chain has TRBV5-1 and TRBJ2-5, with 10 positions matching TRBD2. Trimming at V came to 3 bases and at J to 5 bases, leaving 7 bases not matched to a gene. Looked up from germline, CDR1 is SGHRS and CDR2 is YFSETQ. This CDR3 region has 15 residues. CDR3 sequence: CASSSLAGVGETQYF. DNA of the CDR3: TGCGCCAGCAGCTCCCTAGCGGGAGTTGGGGAGACCCAGTACTTC.

V gene TRBV11-1 combines with J gene TRBJ1-4; D is undetermined. The CDR3 spans 13 residues. Trimming took 5 bases from V and 14 from J, leaving 18 bases between them. Per germline, CDR1 SGHAT and CDR2 FQDESV (reference sequence). The CDR3 DNA follows: TGTGCCAGCAGCGTGGACTCTTTTGAATATCTGTTTTTT. It specifies CASSVDSFEYLFF. Supplemented by reference TRBV11-1 and TRBJ1-4, the full variable domain reads EAEVAQSPRYKITEKSQAVAFWCDPISGHATLYWYRQILGQGPELLVQFQDESVVDDSQLPKDRFSAERLKGVDSTLKIQPAELGDSAMYLCASSVDSFEYLFFGSGTQLSVL.

The rearrangement joins TRBV5-1 to TRBJ2-1, with 15 bases fitting TRBD2. V was clipped by 2 bases and J by 3 bases; unmatched bases: 3. In germline, CDR1 is SGHRS, CDR2 YFSETQ. The CDR3 is 17 residues long. CDR3 sequence reads: CASSLAGLAGGYNEQFF. In DNA form, the CDR3 reads TGCGCCAGCAGCTTAGCGGGACTAGCGGGAGGCTACAATGAGCAGTTCTTC.

V gene TRBV9 combines with J gene TRBJ2-1; TRBD2 matches 9 bases. The ends lost 5 bases at V and 6 bases at J; junction bases unmatched: 9. This CDR3 has 15 amino acids. Looked up from germline, CDR1 is SGDLS and CDR2 is YYNGEE. The CDR3 reads CASSARLAVPNEQFF. Written as DNA, the CDR3 is TGTGCCAGCAGTGCCCGACTAGCGGTCCCCAATGAGCAGTTCTTC.

V gene TRBV9 combines with J gene TRBJ2-2, with D unclear. This CDR3 spans 18 amino acids. V was shortened by 2 bases and J by 0 bases, with 17 bases between the two germline ends. In germline, CDR1 is SGDLS, CDR2 YYNGEE. In DNA, the CDR3 is TGTGCCAGCAGCGTGACGGGCCCAAATTTCGCGAACACCGGGGAGCTGTTTTTT. It encodes CASSVTGPNFANTGELFF. Full variable domain (rest looked up from reference TRBV9 and TRBJ2-2): DSGVTQTPKHLITATGQRVTLRCSPRSGDLSVYWYQQSLDQGLQFLIQYYNGEERAKGNILERFSAQQFPDLHSELNLSSLELGDSALYFCASSVTGPNFANTGELFFGEGSRLTVL.

V usage is TRBV5-1 and J usage is TRBJ1-3, with D possibly being TRBD1 (6 bases). The ends were cut back, 1 base at V and 2 bases at J, with 10 bases in the middle. The CDR3 contains 15 residues. Germline-derived CDR1 and CDR2 are SGHRS and YFSETQ. The CDR3 loop reads CASSLFPGAGNTIYF. In DNA form, the CDR3 reads TGCGCCAGCAGCTTGTTCCCAGGGGCTGGAAACACCATATATTTT.

The CDR3 DNA reads as TGTGCCAGCAGCTTAGGGCAGGGACCTAATGAAAAACTGTTTTTT. Protein sequence: CASSLGQGPNEKLFF. The J gene is TRBJ1-4, the V gene TRBV7-7; possible D gene TRBD1, 5 bases. The CDR3 consists of 15 residues. V lost 1 base and J lost 3, with 9 bases in between. Germline CDR1 SSHAT, CDR2 FNYEAQ (reference sequence).

The CDR3 protein is CAWSARVFSGNTIYF. The CDR3 nucleotides are TGTGCCTGGAGTGCCAGGGTTTTCTCTGGAAACACCATATATTTT. The chain is built from TRBV30 and TRBJ1-3, with D possibly being TRBD1 (5 bases). The CDR3 extends over 15 amino acids. CDR1 and CDR2 from the germline V gene are GTSNPN and SVGIG (reference sequence). V was shortened by 1 base and J by 0 bases, with 10 bases between the two germline ends.